The rows below give T cell receptor beta chains drawn from one sample of a study of T cells in Graves' hyperthyroidism and ophthalmopathy. TCRdb passed the multiplex PCR reads through MiXCR, listing each CDR3 protein once. This table holds over 350,000 distinct CDR3 sequences, about 15% found once. Sequences were obtained from blood. The source of these receptors is a man aged 18 to 30 with Graves' ophthalmopathy. Both conserved end residues are part of each CDR3. A D gene is named only where the DNA matches it firmly. Clone size appears in some rows only: once, few, many, or a class for an expanded clone.

clone size,J gene,D gene,V gene,CDR3 DNA,CDR3 protein
NA,TRBJ1-2,NA,TRBV7-8,TGTGCCAGCAGCTTAGCGGTGGCCAACTATGGCTACACCTTC,CASSLAVANYGYTF
many,TRBJ1-1,NA,TRBV25-1,TGTGCCACCAGGATCCAAGGGGTGAACACTGAAGCTTTCTTT,CATRIQGVNTEAFF
many,TRBJ2-7,NA,TRBV5-1,TGCGCCAGCAGCTTGGAGGGGGGTGGCGAGCAGTACTTC,CASSLEGGGEQYF
many,TRBJ1-2,NA,TRBV18,TGTGCCAGCTCACCACCAGGCAGGGACGCTAACTATGGCTACACCTTC,CASSPPGRDANYGYTF
few,TRBJ1-2,NA,TRBV7-9,TGTGCCAGCAGATTACTGTCCGGGAATGGCTACACCTTC,CASRLLSGNGYTF
NA,TRBJ1-1,TRBD1,TRBV5-4,TGTGCCAGCAGGCCCGACAGGGGGAACACTGAAGCTTTCTTT,CASRPDRGNTEAFF
many,TRBJ1-2,NA,TRBV27,TGTGCCAGCAGTACGCGCGGTGGCTATGGCTACACCTTC,CASSTRGGYGYTF
many,TRBJ2-3,NA,TRBV2,TGTGCCAGCAGTGACTTTAGCGGACTCCTCCTCGCTAGCACAGATACGCAGTATTTT,CASSDFSGLLLASTDTQYF
many,TRBJ1-5,TRBD1,TRBV20-1,TGCAGTGCTATCAGGGGGAATCAGCCCCAGCATTTT,CSAIRGNQPQHF
many,TRBJ2-1,NA,TRBV10-3,TGTGCCATCAGTGAGTCTCTGAATTTGGATGAGCAGTTCTTC,CAISESLNLDEQFF
NA,TRBJ1-5,NA,TRBV4-2,TGTGCCAGCAGCCAAGGGCTGGGGGGGGTCAATCAGCCCCAGCATTTT,CASSQGLGGVNQPQHF
many,TRBJ2-3,TRBD2,TRBV13,TGTGCCAGCAGCCATGAGGAAGCGGGGGGGACAGATACGCAGTATTTT,CASSHEEAGGTDTQYF
many,TRBJ2-7,TRBD1,TRBV11-3,TGTGCCAGCAGTCCTCCAGGGGGAAGGGAGCAGTACTTC,CASSPPGGREQYF
NA,TRBJ1-1,NA,TRBV29-1,TGCAGCGTTGTAATTACGGAAGCTTTCTTT,CSVVITEAFF
few,TRBJ1-6,NA,TRBV7-8,TGTGCCAGCAGCCAAGTGAATCAGCTCTCCTATAATTCACCCCTCCACTTT,CASSQVNQLSYNSPLHF
NA,TRBJ1-2,NA,TRBV27,TGTGCCAGCAGTTTCCTGGGCAGGCCCACTAACTATGGCTACACCTTC,CASSFLGRPTNYGYTF
many,TRBJ1-4,NA,TRBV7-9,TGTGCCAGCAGCCCCGTGGCGGGGCCTAATGAAAAACTGTTTTTT,CASSPVAGPNEKLFF
NA,TRBJ2-5,NA,TRBV7-7,TGTGCTAGCAGCCCTTTCCAGGGAAGAGAGACCCAGTACTTC,CASSPFQGRETQYF
NA,TRBJ2-7,NA,TRBV18,TGTGCCAGCTCACCATCGGCGGGACGTACCTCCTGCGAGCAGTACTTC,CASSPSAGRTSCEQYF
few,TRBJ2-7,NA,TRBV6-2/TRBV6-3,TGTGCCAGCAGTTACCCCAGCAGAAGGGGTTCCTACGAGCAGTACTTC,CASSYPSRRGSYEQYF
many,TRBJ2-5,NA,TRBV2,TGTGCCAGCAGTGCCTTGCAAGAGACCCAGTACTTC,CASSALQETQYF
few,TRBJ2-5,NA,TRBV30,TGTGCCTGGAGTGTACCGTGGGGGACCTGGGAGACCCAGTACTTC,CAWSVPWGTWETQYF
few,TRBJ2-7,NA,TRBV3-1,TGTGCCAGCAGCGCCGGGGGAGGGGGTTACGAGCAGTACTTC,CASSAGGGGYEQYF
few,TRBJ2-2,NA,TRBV27,TGTGCCAGCAGTTTTCTTATCACCGGGGAGCTGTTTTTT,CASSFLITGELFF
many,TRBJ1-1,NA,TRBV6-1,TGTGCCAGCGAGTCACAGGAGATGAACACTGAAGCTTTCTTT,CASESQEMNTEAFF
NA,TRBJ1-3,NA,TRBV6-1,TGTGCCAGCAGCCGGGACCCCGCTGGAAACACCATATATTTT,CASSRDPAGNTIYF
NA,TRBJ2-7,TRBD2,TRBV20-1,TGCAGTGCCCTTTCCCCGAGCGGGACCTTCAATAACGAGCAGTACTTC,CSALSPSGTFNNEQYF
many,TRBJ1-1,NA,TRBV27,TGTGCCAGCAGTTCCCCGGGACGGTTGAACACTGAAGCTTTCTTT,CASSSPGRLNTEAFF
many,TRBJ2-3,NA,TRBV29-1,TGCAGCGTTGTATATGTTGGAGATACGCAGTATTTT,CSVVYVGDTQYF
many,TRBJ2-5,NA,TRBV7-2,TGTGCCAGCAGCACAGGGTTTGAGACCCAGTACTTC,CASSTGFETQYF
many,TRBJ2-3,NA,TRBV20-1,TGCAGTGCTAGACCTCTTGACGCGGAGATTGTAGATACGCAGTATTTT,CSARPLDAEIVDTQYF